Given below is one T cell receptor (beta chain) in context. As yet, its antigen is unknown. The data were taken from a study of blood T cells in healthy people across ages. Combining a sample-barcoded 5' primer with a J-beta primer mix, a second PCR ran for roughly 7 to 12 cycles. TCRdb reanalysed the 5' RACE reads using MiXCR and keeps one entry per CDR3 protein. The table includes around 1.5 million distinct CDR3 sequences, roughly 64% detected once. PBMCs were isolated at a quantity of at least 7 million per sample. Study outcomes and limitations: Diversity was higher, and naive CD4+ cells more numerous, in long-lived donors than in aged donors.

Sequencing was carried out using blood. This TCR derives from a man younger than 35 in good health.

Here the CDR3 DNA reads TGTGCCGGCCCCCTTGACAGTCTAAGCACAGATACGCAGTATTTT. Its translation is CAGPLDSLSTDTQYF. The chain joins TRBV27 to TRBJ2-3; D is perhaps TRBD1 (5 bases). V was cut by 11 bases and J by 0 bases, with 18 bases left in between. The V gene's germline CDR1 is MNHEY and CDR2 SMNVEV (reference sequence). The CDR3 length is 15 residues.